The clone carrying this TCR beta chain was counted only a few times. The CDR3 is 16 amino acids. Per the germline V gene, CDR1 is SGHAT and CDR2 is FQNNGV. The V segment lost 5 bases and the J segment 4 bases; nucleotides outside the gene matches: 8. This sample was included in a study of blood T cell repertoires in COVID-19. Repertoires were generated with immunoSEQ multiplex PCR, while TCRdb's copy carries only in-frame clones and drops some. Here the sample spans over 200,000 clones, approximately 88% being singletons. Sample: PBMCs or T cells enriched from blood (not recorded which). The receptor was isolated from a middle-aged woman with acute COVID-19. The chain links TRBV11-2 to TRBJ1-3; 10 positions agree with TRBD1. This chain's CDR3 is CASSPLTGGSGNTIYF. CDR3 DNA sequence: TGTGCCAGCAGCCCATTGACAGGGGGCTCAGGAAACACCATATATTTT.